This T cell receptor beta chain stems from a study of cytomegalovirus exposure and HLA in healthy donors (TCRdb year 2017). The study in broad terms: An earlier analysis of 587 of the donors reported around 280 Gb of sequence data and some 110 million unique TCR beta sequences obtained from around 170 million T cells. An early release covering roughly 600 HLA-typed donors comprised 250 to 350 gigabases of sequencing data and approximately 85 million unique TCR sequences. The genetic ancestry cluster associated with self-reported Caucasian donors included 81% of the roughly 400 genotyped donors. The study aimed to test whether cataloging public T cell receptors could reveal signatures of past pathogen exposure. Using immunosequencing, the study profiled T cell repertoires from approximately 700 subjects and related those repertoires to cytomegalovirus serostatus. A separate validation cohort of over 95 different subjects was used in addition to the roughly 670-subject first cohort. The study combined high-throughput TCR immunosequencing, statistical association of individual TCRs with disease status, and machine learning to predict cytomegalovirus infection status. In a later analysis, previously published TCR beta repertoires from some 640 donors were re-analyzed and high-resolution HLA genotyping was added so that TCR occurrence patterns could be studied. The later analysis used no new phenotypic data to find candidate immune exposures, relying instead on TCR beta sequences and their occurrence across donors. An earlier analysis of 500 to 650 of the donors applied high-throughput TCR beta sequencing to assess whether each TCR beta V gene segment acted as functional or pseudogenic. Alongside the repertoire data, information on donor age, sex, ethnicity and CMV serostatus was compiled. A later genetic analysis used genome-wide SNP genotypes for about 65% of the roughly 670 donors, treating that subset as a discovery cohort. All discovery cohort repertoires had been generated on a single sequencing platform. HLA typing covered class I and class II loci at four-digit resolution. The number of donors typed differed by locus, with about 629-630 for A, B, C, DRB1 and DQB1, 522 for DQA1, over 600 for DPA1, and approximately 470 for DPB1. Because of strong linkage in the cohort, a few DR-DQ haplotypes were treated as single units for association and clustering. Among almost 400 genotyped donors of the cohort, an average of 235,054 unique TCR beta nucleotide sequences were sequenced per donor, about a sixth of them non-productive.

The full study reports these points: Specific HLA alleles were associated with more than 15,000 TCR beta sequences at a false discovery rate of 0.05 in a later analysis. A further reported finding was that TCR beta sequences accurately predicted the HLA-A and HLA-B alleles for most subjects in the first cohort. This cohort had only TCR beta chains sequenced, and the lack of alpha or paired-chain data limited which features could be detected. Broadly in line with IMGT annotations, most TCR beta V segments showed up in productive rearrangements about 87% or about 30% of the time in an earlier analysis of roughly 590 of the donors. Because HLA typing was missing for some donors at each locus, association tests included only the typed subset. V-gene and J-gene trimming of TCR beta chains was associated with a missense DCLRE1C variant in a later genetic analysis, and the association was replicated in an independent cohort. The authors suggested that the approach could potentially be extended to other disease states and immunological phenotypes. In a later analysis, TCR association rates were found to vary across HLA loci, with the most associated TCRs seen for DRB1 alleles and the fewest for HLA-C alleles. A total of roughly 160 TCR beta chains were listed by the study as associated with cytomegalovirus. Most CMV-associated TCR beta chains appeared to be HLA-restricted in a later analysis, and the HLA associations seemed to be driven largely by CMV exposure. A later genetic analysis reported fewer N-insertions in productive TCRs among donors in an Asian-associated ancestry cluster than the roughly 700-donor mean. The presence/absence analyses assumed that sequencing depth was roughly uniform across donors, and that assumption may not be true. In a later analysis, HLA-associated TCR beta chains were found to be more clonally expanded and to have lower generation probabilities than equally common non-associated chains. For the cohort, immune exposure information was limited to CMV serostatus. The classifier was reported to diagnose cytomegalovirus status with high specificity and sensitivity in both the original cohort and the validation cohort. Most TCR sequences were observed very rarely across donors, whereas some public TCRs were present in many individuals. A few of the identified cytomegalovirus-associated TCR beta chains were confirmed in vitro to be specific for cytomegalovirus antigens. Several of the top co-occurrence clusters appeared to be linked to parvovirus B19, influenza, CMV and Epstein-Barr virus, according to a later analysis. Assigning TCR associations to individual alleles was difficult when HLA alleles, especially DR and DQ, strongly co-occurred. A group of highly shared sequence variants was considered likely to be a technical artifact of the sequencing pipeline. Linkage disequilibrium might explain the correlated functional status among segregating V segments, but an unknown experimental factor could not be excluded. Approximately 16 rarely observed V segments, including chromosome 9 orphons, were excluded from the earlier analysis of several hundred of the donors because counts were too low.

In total, approximately 690 healthy bone marrow donors made up the cohort. At the time of sampling, every cohort member was nominally healthy, though immune exposures that went unrecorded were likely present. The donor tested CMV seronegative, placing the donor among the approximately 360 seronegative members of the cohort. Every donor gave a peripheral blood sample, and the peripheral blood mononuclear cells from that sample were used for TCR beta sequencing. The Qiagen DNeasy Blood Extraction Kit was used to extract genomic DNA from the blood cell samples. This clone turned up a few times. This clone's antigen is unknown. Per-nucleotide qualities are absent, and no much larger clonotype sits a single base away. The library was made by the immunoSEQ multiplex PCR assay. The multiplex PCR relied on a mix of 60 forward primers for TCR Vbeta segments and 13 reverse primers for TCR Jbeta segments. The CDR3 region of rearranged TCR beta genes was amplified from genomic DNA with a multiplex PCR assay. Amplified TCR beta libraries were sequenced as 87-base-pair reads on the Illumina HiSeq System. Per the original workflow: In a later analysis, tens of millions of unique TCR beta chains were counted across the 500 to 850 repertoires, and approximately 11 million of these chains were shared by at least two donors. A nearest-neighbor algorithm error-corrected the raw reads and collapsed the reads into unique sequences, merging closely related sequences to remove PCR and sequencing errors. V, D and J gene segments were assigned by aligning CDR3 sequences to IMGT reference sequences. Each retained sequence needed at least a six-nucleotide match to both a V gene segment and a J gene segment. A rearrangement counted as productive if the CDR3 had no stop codons and remained in frame with V and J, and every other rearrangement counted as non-productive. Following IMGT convention, CDR3 was defined as the stretch from the second conserved V-encoded cysteine to the conserved J-encoded phenylalanine. In an earlier analysis of approximately 590 of the donors, sequences lacking an unambiguous match to a single V gene segment were excluded. An earlier analysis of 587 of the donors called V segments functional above 56.7% productive rearrangements and segregating when the between-donor standard deviation exceeded 5%. A statistical classification framework was built for diagnosing cytomegalovirus status from the catalog of TCR beta chain sequences. In a later analysis, TCR nucleotide sequences were compared against IMGT/GENE-DB human TR gene sequences so that V and J genes could be assigned. The TCRdist pipeline was used in a later analysis to assign CDR3 sequences and most-parsimonious VDJ recombination scenarios. In a later analysis, every TCR beta chain was defined by the combination of its CDR3 amino acid sequence and its V-gene family, and reads without a unique V-gene family were dropped. To address suspected cross-contamination and a sequencing artifact, a later analysis removed 450 to 700 highly shared, low-generation-probability nucleotide sequences. In a later analysis, a clonal expansion index was calculated for each public chain from normalized within-repertoire ranks of inferred template counts. In a later analysis, generation probabilities were computed using a VDJ recombination model fitted to out-of-frame rearrangements, and the results were checked against IGoR. A later analysis scored TCR-TCR, TCR-HLA and TCR-CMV co-occurrence with hypergeometric tests, applying a repertoire-size bias correction to TCR pairs. False discovery rates were estimated in a later analysis by permuting HLA or CMV assignments 20 times. In a later analysis, co-occurring TCRs were grouped with DBSCAN, and TCRdist sequence similarity was added when clustering was performed within HLA-allele-positive subsets. Co-occurrence clustering excluded repertoires with fewer than 30,000 or more than 120,000 public chains, plus five with anomalous nucleotide sharing. Sourced from immuneACCESS, this table was stored by TCRdb with only in-frame sequences that have V and J called. A share of the clones is absent; for the studies checked, an unresolved V gene accounts for under half, and the remainder has no known explanation. The D gene and trimming were derived from the DNA, and the V and J assignments and clone size from that table. The sample yields roughly 120,000 clones; over 8% were counted once. The top ten constitute 4.5% to 7% of the sample.

The sequencing sample was made of PBMCs. This sequence was found in a man aged 35 to 55 in good health and CMV-seronegative.

DNA sequence: TGTGCCAGGACAGGGGAGATGAACACTGAAGCTTTCTTT. Translated, this gives CARTGEMNTEAFF. The chain links TRBV2 with TRBJ1-1; 8 bases in the middle match TRBD1. The CDR3 covers 13 residues, taking in both the cysteine and the phenylalanine. Only the CDR3 region is kept as DNA, spanning 39 bases read in frame from base 1. V and J are trimmed by 9 bases and 0 bases, and the gene matches miss 3 bases of the junction. Taken from the germline V gene, the CDR1 and CDR2 loops are SNHLY and FYNNEI.